Below are 30 T cell receptor beta chains sequenced from a single sample in a study of identical twins. Via MiXCR, TCRdb re-called the 5' RACE reads, giving one row per CDR3 protein. The sample has 570,000 or so distinct CDR3 sequences; approximately 9.6% are singletons. The sample was also reused in another study, on yellow fever vaccine responses in identical twins.

The sequenced material came from PBMCs. These receptors were taken from a woman between 18 and 29 years old in good health.

This clonotype has a count of ten or more. The V call is TRBV5-1, the J call TRBJ2-1; no clear D. Germline values: CDR1 SGHRS, CDR2 YFSETQ. Trimming removed 4 bases at V and 3 bases at J, with 11 bases between. CDR3 length: 14 amino acids. In nucleotides, the CDR3 is TGCGCCAGCAGCAATGGAGTTGGCTACAATGAGCAGTTCTTC. Amino acid sequence: CASSNGVGYNEQFF.

The chain carries TRBV2 and TRBJ2-1; 8 nucleotides align to TRBD1. This CDR3 spans 17 amino acids. J gave up 4 bases and V 5 bases, and 13 bases lay outside the gene matches. CDR1 SNHLY and CDR2 FYNNEI come from the germline V gene. Written as DNA, the CDR3 is TGTGCCAGCAGTCCCCCCGTCGGCAGGGGGCTGTACAATGAGCAGTTCTTC. Translated: CASSPPVGRGLYNEQFF.

J is TRBJ1-4 and V is TRBV5-6; D unclear. The germline V and J ends were trimmed by 0 bases and 12 bases, with 15 bases remaining between them. The V gene's germline CDR1 is SGHDT and CDR2 YYEEEE. The CDR3 loop spans 14 amino acids. The DNA for the CDR3 is TGTGCCAGCAGCTTGGGGCAGGCCACCGGTGAACTGTTTTTT. This gives the protein CASSLGQATGELFF.

This sequence joins TRBV28 and TRBJ2-7; TRBD1 agrees at 7 bases. The CDR3 is 14 residues long. Germline V CDR1 and CDR2: MDHEN, SYDVKM. V gave up 6 bases and J gave up 7 bases; unmatched junction bases: 12. DNA of the CDR3: TGTGCCAGCAGCCGAACAGGGGTCGAGATGGAGCAGTACTTC. Amino acids: CASSRTGVEMEQYF.

This clonotype was seen a few times. V gene TRBV20-1 combines with J gene TRBJ2-7; D is possibly TRBD2 (5 bases). V was clipped by 2 bases and J by 1 base, with 9 bases between them. CDR3 length: 13 residues. CDR1 is DFQATT, CDR2 SNEGSKA, per germline (reference sequence). The CDR3 protein is CSARYGKSYEQYF. The CDR3 nucleotides read TGCAGTGCTAGATACGGGAAATCCTACGAGCAGTACTTC.

Only a few counts were recorded for this clonotype. The V gene is TRBV11-2, the J gene TRBJ1-2, with D perhaps matching TRBD1 (5 bases). The V gene lost 4 bases and the J gene lost 0 bases, with 15 bases spanning the gap. The V gene's germline CDR1 is SGHAT and CDR2 FQNNGV. The CDR3 runs 16 residues. CDR3 coding DNA: TGTGCCAGCAGCTCGCCGGGGGAACTGGCTAACTATGGCTACACCTTC. Amino acid sequence: CASSSPGELANYGYTF.

In this sample, this clonotype turned up many times. The chain combines TRBV5-1 with TRBJ2-1; D may be TRBD2 (5 bases). The germline CDR1 and CDR2 sequences are SGHRS and YFSETQ. Trimming took 2 bases from V and 5 from J, leaving 14 bases between them. The CDR3 is made up of 15 amino acids. CDR3 amino acids: CASSFSSFGDNEQFF. The CDR3 DNA follows: TGCGCCAGCAGCTTCTCTAGCTTTGGGGACAATGAGCAGTTCTTC.

The table lists this clonotype with many counts. This sequence joins TRBV4-3 and TRBJ2-3; 8 nucleotides align to TRBD2. In germline, CDR1 is LGHNA, CDR2 YSLEER. The CDR3 covers 16 residues. The V and J ends lost 4 bases and 4 bases, in that order; junction bases with no gene match: 10. This CDR3 is CASSLQGAGVSDTQYF. The CDR3 bases are TGCGCCAGCAGCCTACAGGGAGCGGGAGTCTCAGATACGCAGTATTTT.

This clonotype was observed a handful of times. This chain joins TRBV6-1 and TRBJ2-7, with TRBD2 identical over 13 bases. This CDR3 has 16 amino acids. Germline trimming cut 6 bases from V and 1 base from J; bases unmatched to any gene: 6. The V gene's germline CDR1 is MNHNS and CDR2 SASEGT. CDR3 bases: TGTGCCAGCAGCCCTAAGGGACTAGCGGGGTCCTACGAGCAGTACTTC. Translation gives CASSPKGLAGSYEQYF.

Here the CDR3 reads CASSAEVGWFF. The CDR3, as DNA: TGTGCCAGCTCCGCCGAGGTTGGGTGGTTCTTC. The rearrangement joins TRBV18 to TRBJ2-1; D ambiguous. V lost 6 bases, J lost 15 bases, and 15 bases lay in between. There are 11 residues in the CDR3. Germline V gene sequence: CDR1 KGHSH, CDR2 LQKENI.

This clonotype was counted a few times. The rearrangement links TRBV2 to TRBJ1-4; 8 bases align to TRBD1. Germline CDR1 reads SNHLY; CDR2 reads FYNNEI. This CDR3 is 13 amino acids long. V shed 8 bases, J shed 4 bases, and the junction held 3 bases outside the gene matches. Here the CDR3 DNA reads TGTGCCAGCGCCGGACAGGGTAATGAAAAACTGTTTTTT. Translating it yields CASAGQGNEKLFF.

Only a few counts were recorded for this clonotype. This rearrangement joins TRBV27 to TRBJ2-3, with 9 bases matching TRBD2. The CDR3 runs 16 residues. Per germline, CDR1 MNHEY and CDR2 SMNVEV (reference sequence). V was clipped by 4 bases and J by 2 bases; unmatched bases: 7. CDR3 in amino acids: CASSSRTSENTDTQYF. The CDR3 coding sequence is TGTGCCAGCAGTTCGCGGACTAGCGAGAACACAGATACGCAGTATTTT.

In its sample, this clonotype was seen a few times. The gene calls are TRBV11-2 and TRBJ2-7, with D tentatively TRBD2 (6 bases). The CDR3 is 14 residues long. Per germline, CDR1 SGHAT and CDR2 FQNNGV. V shed 5 bases and J shed 1 base, with 12 bases lying between them. CDR3 nucleotides: TGTGCCAGCAGCATCCTACTAGCATCCTACGAGCAGTACTTC. Amino acid sequence: CASSILLASYEQYF.

At least ten counts were recorded for this clonotype. The V call is TRBV4-3, the J call TRBJ2-2, with D perhaps TRBD2 (5 bases). The V gene lost 4 bases and the J gene lost 4 bases, with 7 bases spanning the gap. The CDR3 extends over 13 amino acids. Germline V gene lookup returns CDR1 LGHNA and CDR2 YSLEER. The CDR3 nucleotides read TGCGCCAGCAGCCGGGAGAGCACCGGGGAGCTGTTTTTT. This translates into CASSRESTGELFF.

This clonotype was seen repeatedly, ten times or more. This chain joins TRBV4-1 and TRBJ2-1; a weak D match, TRBD1 (5 bases). Germline V lookup: CDR1 MGHRA, CDR2 YSYEKL. Trimming pared 0 bases from V and 6 bases from J, leaving 15 bases between. This CDR3 is 16 amino acids long. The CDR3 loop is CASSQDRLPQGNEQFF. Written as DNA, the CDR3 is TGCGCCAGCAGCCAAGATAGGCTGCCCCAGGGCAATGAGCAGTTCTTC.

This clonotype was picked up a small number of times. The CDR3 nucleotides read TGTGCCAGCAGTTTATCAGGGGGTGGCGGGGAGCTGTTTTTT. Protein product: CASSLSGGGGELFF. V and J are TRBV28 and TRBJ2-2; the match to TRBD1 covers 7 bases. The CDR3 runs to 14 residues. Germline V gives CDR1 MDHEN, CDR2 SYDVKM. J gave up 7 bases and V 1 base, and 3 bases lay outside the gene matches. Drawing the rest from reference TRBV28 and TRBJ2-2, the complete variable domain is DVKVTQSSRYLVKRTGEKVFLECVQDMDHENMFWYRQDPGLGLRLIYFSYDVKMKEKGDIPEGYSVSREKKERFSLILESASTNQTSMYLCASSLSGGGGELFFGEGSRLTVL.

This clonotype was counted between two and nine times. The genes are TRBV4-3 and TRBJ2-3; maybe TRBD1 (5 bases). Germline assignment: CDR1 LGHNA and CDR2 YSLEER. V lost 0 bases to trimming and J lost 8 bases, with 12 bases between them. CDR3 length: 14 residues. CDR3 protein: CASSQDLTAGTQYF. CDR3 nucleotides: TGCGCCAGCAGCCAAGATCTGACAGCCGGTACGCAGTATTTT.

The CDR3 bases are TGTGCCAGCAGTTACTCGGCTAGCGGGAGGGCCCTTACCTACCAAGAGACCCAGTACTTC. Amino acids: CASSYSASGRALTYQETQYF. The chain combines TRBV6-2 or TRBV6-3 with TRBJ2-5; 12 bases are a match to TRBD2. The germline V gene encodes CDR1 MNHEY and CDR2 SVGEGT. Germline trimming cut 0 bases from V and 0 bases from J; bases unmatched to any gene: 11. CDR3 length: 20 residues.

This clonotype appeared many times. The chain employs TRBV25-1 and TRBJ1-4; 10 nucleotides line up with TRBD1. With 5 bases clipped from V and 5 bases from J, the junction kept 5 bases outside the gene matches. The CDR3 contains 15 residues. Germline CDR1 is MGHDK and CDR2 is SYGVNS. The CDR3 DNA follows: TGTGCCAGCAGTCGACAGGGGGCCGGAAATGAAAAACTGTTTTTT. This codes for CASSRQGAGNEKLFF.

The sample holds many counts of this clonotype. The CDR3 loop reads CASRGTGELFF. The CDR3 coding sequence is TGTGCCAGCAGGGGCACCGGGGAGCTGTTTTTT. The rearrangement joins TRBV28 to TRBJ2-2; D is uncertain. This CDR3 is built from 11 residues. With 6 bases removed from V and 4 bases from J, the gap between germline ends came to 3 bases. CDR1 MDHEN and CDR2 SYDVKM come from the germline V gene.

V and J are TRBV11-2 and TRBJ2-3, with 16 bases identical to TRBD2. V lost 5 bases to trimming and J lost 6 bases; unmatched junction nucleotides: 11. The germline gives CDR1 SGHAT, CDR2 FQNNGV. The CDR3 consists of 18 residues. This chain's CDR3 is CASSIFGTSGGAPDTQYF. CDR3 nucleotide sequence: TGTGCCAGCAGCATATTCGGGACTAGCGGGGGGGCCCCTGATACGCAGTATTTT.

This clonotype showed up just a few times. The chain recombines TRBV4-3 with TRBJ2-5; unclear D gene. Germline V CDR1 and CDR2: LGHNA, YSLEER. This CDR3 has 17 amino acids. Trimming took off 0 bases at V and 4 bases at J, with 18 bases between the two ends. The CDR3 sequence: CASSQDVRALLGETQYF. In DNA form, the CDR3 reads TGCGCCAGCAGCCAAGATGTTAGAGCGTTGCTCGGAGAGACCCAGTACTTC.

This clonotype was detected ten times or more. The chain is built from TRBV6-1 and TRBJ1-2, with D uncertain. The CDR3 is made up of 11 amino acids. Per germline, CDR1 MNHNS and CDR2 SASEGT. Trimming stripped 11 bases from V and 7 bases from J, with 14 bases between. The CDR3 protein is CAGREISGYTF. The DNA for the CDR3 is TGTGCCGGCCGGGAAATCTCTGGCTACACCTTC.

This clonotype has a count of ten or more. The gene calls are TRBV7-9 and TRBJ2-7, with 7 bases that match TRBD1. There are 14 residues in the CDR3. The V and J ends lost 2 bases and 6 bases, in that order; junction bases with no gene match: 7. Germline V lookup: CDR1 SEHNR, CDR2 FQNEAQ (reference sequence). The CDR3: CASSLLTGEGEQYF. The CDR3 DNA reads TGTGCCAGCAGCTTATTAACAGGGGAAGGCGAGCAGTACTTC.

The chain is built from TRBV3-1 and TRBJ2-1, with 8 bases aligning to TRBD1. The CDR3 extends over 15 amino acids. V lost 4 bases, J lost 8 bases, and 10 bases stayed unmatched. Germline V gene sequence: CDR1 LGHDT, CDR2 YNNKEL (reference sequence). CDR3 sequence reads: CASSPRQGMIDEQFF. The CDR3 region has the DNA TGTGCCAGCAGCCCACGACAGGGGATGATCGATGAGCAGTTCTTC.

The chain links TRBV18 to TRBJ1-1; 9 bases match TRBD1. Germline CDR1 reads KGHSH; CDR2 reads LQKENI. The CDR3 runs to 15 residues. Germline trimming cut 3 bases from V and 4 bases from J; bases unmatched to any gene: 6. The CDR3 spells CASSPKQGAGTEAFF. The CDR3 nucleotides are TGTGCCAGCTCACCGAAACAGGGGGCGGGCACTGAAGCTTTCTTT.

The sample holds a few counts of this clonotype. This chain links TRBV20-1 with TRBJ2-3; 9 bases are shared with TRBD2. Trimming removed 1 base from V and 3 bases from J; junction bases left unmatched: 5. Germline V gives CDR1 DFQATT, CDR2 SNEGSKA (reference sequence). The CDR3 totals 15 residues. The chain's CDR3 is CSARVAGVGTDTQYF. The CDR3 region has the DNA TGCAGTGCTAGAGTAGCGGGAGTTGGTACAGATACGCAGTATTTT.

This clonotype has at least ten counts. The chain is built from TRBV7-2 and TRBJ2-5, with no clear D. Trimming removed 6 bases from V and 8 bases from J, with 25 bases in between. This CDR3 has 16 residues. Germline lookup yields CDR1 SGHTA and CDR2 FQGNSA. CDR3 loop: CASSLGPENRVPTQYF. Here the CDR3 DNA reads TGTGCCAGCAGTTTGGGCCCCGAAAACCGGGTTCCTACCCAGTACTTC.

This clonotype was recorded a few times. CDR3 nucleotides: TGTGCCATCCGAAAATACATGGACAGCTTCCTAAACGAGCAGTACTTC. Protein sequence: CAIRKYMDSFLNEQYF. The chain uses TRBV7-2 and TRBJ2-7, with a weak D call TRBD1 (6 bases). The germline V gene has CDR1 SGHTA and CDR2 FQGNSA. The CDR3 extends over 16 amino acids. The V gene lost 10 bases and the J gene lost 5 bases, with 27 bases spanning the gap.

The sample holds a few counts of this clonotype. The rearrangement joins TRBV6-1 to TRBJ2-3; TRBD2 matches 8 bases. V lost 6 bases, J lost 1 base, and 6 bases stayed unmatched. This CDR3 has 15 residues. Per the germline V gene, CDR1 is MNHNS and CDR2 is SASEGT. The CDR3 DNA sequence: TGTGCCAGCAGCCCCGGGACTAGGGGCACAGATACGCAGTATTTT. This codes for CASSPGTRGTDTQYF.